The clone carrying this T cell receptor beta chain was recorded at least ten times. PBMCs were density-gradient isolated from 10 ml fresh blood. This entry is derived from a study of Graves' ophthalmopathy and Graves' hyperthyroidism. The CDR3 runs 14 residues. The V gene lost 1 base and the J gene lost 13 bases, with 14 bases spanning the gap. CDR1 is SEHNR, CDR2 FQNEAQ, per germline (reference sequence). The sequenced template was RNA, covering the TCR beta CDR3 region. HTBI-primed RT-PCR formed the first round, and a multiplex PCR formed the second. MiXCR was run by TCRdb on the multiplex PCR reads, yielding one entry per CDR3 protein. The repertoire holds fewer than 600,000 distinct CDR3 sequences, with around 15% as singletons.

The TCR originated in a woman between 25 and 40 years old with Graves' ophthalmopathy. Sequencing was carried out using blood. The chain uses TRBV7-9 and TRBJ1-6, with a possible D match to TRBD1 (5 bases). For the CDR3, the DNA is TGTGCCAGCAGCTTAGAAGGGGCTGGGCGTCCCCTCCACTTT. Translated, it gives CASSLEGAGRPLHF.